This T cell receptor (beta chain) was recovered during a study of blood T cell repertoires in COVID-19. As for the study in general: The cDNA or gDNA used as material had been derived from T cells, B-cell-depleted T cells, or PBMCs.

Original handling: Counts of nucleated cells, estimated from reference gene primer amplification, were obtained. Assay used: immunoSEQ multiplex PCR; TCRdb lists only in-frame clones, some missing. V and J calls and clone size come straight from that table; D and trimming were deduced from the DNA. The sample includes 170,000 or so clones, approximately 85% of them seen just once. In Cohort 3, a recovered donor had either two negative PCRs, clearance, or symptom resolution. V lost 3 bases to trimming and J lost 5 bases; unmatched junction nucleotides: 5. The germline V gene has CDR1 MDHEN and CDR2 SYDVKM. This CDR3 contains 14 residues.

The source material was PBMCs or T cells enriched from blood (not recorded which). The sequence was collected from a woman aged 18-35 years who had recovered from COVID-19. The chain has TRBV28 and TRBJ1-2, with 8 nucleotides matching TRBD1. The CDR3 sequence is CASSFLDRGYGYTF. The CDR3 DNA reads TGTGCCAGCAGTTTTTTAGACAGGGGTTATGGCTACACCTTC.